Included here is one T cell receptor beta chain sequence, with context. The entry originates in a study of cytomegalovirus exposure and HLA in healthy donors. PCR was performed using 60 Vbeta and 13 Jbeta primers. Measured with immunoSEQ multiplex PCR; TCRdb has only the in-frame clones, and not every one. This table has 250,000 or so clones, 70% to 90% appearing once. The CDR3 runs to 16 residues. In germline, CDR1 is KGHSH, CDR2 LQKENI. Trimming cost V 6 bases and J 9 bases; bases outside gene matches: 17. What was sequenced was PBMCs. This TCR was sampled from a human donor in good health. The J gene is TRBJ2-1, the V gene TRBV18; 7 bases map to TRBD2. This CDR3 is CASSGGLAVSAGEQFF. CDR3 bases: TGTGCCAGCTCGGGGGGTCTAGCGGTCTCCGCGGGTGAGCAGTTCTTC. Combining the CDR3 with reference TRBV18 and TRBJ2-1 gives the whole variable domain NAGVMQNPRHLVRRRGQEARLRCSPMKGHSHVYWYRQLPEEGLKFMVYLQKENIIDESGMPKERFSAEFPKEGPSILRIQQVVRGDSAAYFCASSGGLAVSAGEQFFGPGTRLTVL.